One sample yielded the 17 T cell receptor beta chains listed below, sequenced in a study of shared clonotypes between healthy human individuals. Sequencing used immunoSEQ multiplex PCR; TCRdb keeps in-frame clones, though not all of them. This sample yields roughly 1,100,000 clones, of which about 80% are seen a single time; about 1.5% belongs to the top ten. Sequencing input: memory CD4+ T cells sorted from blood. Subset given: CD45RA-negative fraction. The origin of the receptors is a man between 18 and 29 years old in good health.

This chain joins TRBV5-1 and TRBJ2-3; TRBD2 matches 8 bases. V trimming: 0 bases; J trimming: 3 bases; junction bases outside the gene matches: 21. The CDR3 sequence is 21 residues long. CDR1 is SGHRS, CDR2 YFSETQ, per germline. DNA for the CDR3: TGCGCCAGCAGCTTGGGAATTACCGGGACCGCCGGTAGCGGGAAAACAGATACGCAGTATTTT. It translates to CASSLGITGTAGSGKTDTQYF.

This chain links TRBV6-1 with TRBJ1-6, with 7 bases aligning to TRBD1. Unmatched junction bases numbered 8, after V lost 6 bases and J lost 9 bases. This CDR3 spans 14 amino acids. CDR1 MNHNS and CDR2 SASEGT come from the germline V gene. The CDR3 reads CASSPTGSISPLHF. The CDR3 nucleotides read TGTGCCAGCAGCCCGACAGGGAGTATTTCACCCCTCCACTTT.

In its sample, this clone was seen a few times. V and J are TRBV12-5 and TRBJ2-3; TRBD2 matches at 7 bases. CDR3 length equals 12 residues. With 6 bases clipped from V and 7 bases from J, the junction kept 4 bases outside the gene matches. The germline gives CDR1 LGHNT, CDR2 FRNRAP. CDR3 region: CASGAGFHTQYF. The CDR3 bases are TGTGCTAGTGGAGCGGGGTTTCATACGCAGTATTTT.

This clone was observed a handful of times. The V gene is TRBV10-1, the J gene TRBJ2-1, with 9 nucleotides matching TRBD2. J gave up 7 bases and V 5 bases, and 6 bases lay outside the gene matches. The CDR3 runs 14 residues. Germline CDR1 is WNHNN and CDR2 is SYGVQD (reference sequence). The DNA for the CDR3 is TGCGCCAGCAGTCGGGCGGGAGGGCCGAATGAGCAGTTCTTC. Residues: CASSRAGGPNEQFF.

Here the CDR3 DNA reads TGTGCCAGCTCACCACCCGGAGGGCGTCAGATATACAATGAGCAGTTCTTC. Amino acid sequence: CASSPPGGRQIYNEQFF. The chain uses TRBV18 and TRBJ2-1; D possibly corresponds to TRBD2 (6 bases). V lost 0 bases and J 4 bases, leaving 16 bases between the germline ends. The CDR3 has 17 amino acids. Germline V lookup: CDR1 KGHSH, CDR2 LQKENI.

This clone was found a few times. The rearrangement links TRBV18 to TRBJ2-5; no firm D call. The CDR3 covers 14 residues. V was cut by 0 bases and J by 5 bases, with 10 bases left in between. Germline V CDR1 and CDR2: KGHSH, LQKENI. The CDR3 reads CASSPPLPEETQYF. DNA for the CDR3: TGTGCCAGCTCACCACCCTTACCGGAGGAGACCCAGTACTTC. Full variable domain (remainder filled in from reference TRBV18 and TRBJ2-5): NAGVMQNPRHLVRRRGQEARLRCSPMKGHSHVYWYRQLPEEGLKFMVYLQKENIIDESGMPKERFSAEFPKEGPSILRIQQVVRGDSAAYFCASSPPLPEETQYFGPGTRLLVL.

The CDR3 sequence: CASSSGLAMGIMNTQYF. As DNA, the CDR3 is TGTGCCAGCAGCTCGGGACTAGCCATGGGCATTATGAATACGCAGTATTTT. The genes are TRBV7-8 and TRBJ2-3, with 9 bases fitting TRBD2. The length of the CDR3 is 17 residues. The ends lost 4 bases at V and 7 bases at J; junction bases unmatched: 15. Germline V gene data show CDR1 as SGHVS and CDR2 as FQNEAQ.

The DNA for the CDR3 is TGTGCCAGCAGTTTCTATCTCGGCTGGGACAGGGGGAGCAATGAGCAGTTCTTC. Its protein product is CASSFYLGWDRGSNEQFF. This sequence joins TRBV27 and TRBJ2-1; 11 nucleotides line up with TRBD1. With 3 bases clipped from V and 6 bases from J, the junction kept 13 bases outside the gene matches. Germline-derived CDR1 and CDR2 are MNHEY and SMNVEV (reference sequence). The CDR3 sequence is 18 residues long.

CDR3 nucleotide sequence: TGTGCCAGCAGTCTCCGGGGGTCCGGGCGGGACGAGCAGTACTTC. It translates to CASSLRGSGRDEQYF. V and J are TRBV7-8 and TRBJ2-7; TRBD2 is a possible D gene (6 bases). V lost 6 bases to trimming and J lost 5 bases, with 20 bases between them. There are 15 residues in the CDR3. Germline V gene sequence: CDR1 SGHVS, CDR2 FQNEAQ. The full variable domain, completed using reference TRBV7-8 and TRBJ2-7, is GAGVSQSPRYKVAKRGQDVALRCDPISGHVSLFWYQQALGQGPEFLTYFQNEAQLDKSGLPSDRFFAERPEGSVSTLKIQRTQQEDSAVYLCASSLRGSGRDEQYFGPGTRLTVT.

This clone was recorded only once. CDR3 sequence (DNA): TGCAGCGTTGAAATGGGACAGGGGTCCTATGGCTACACCTTC. Protein: CSVEMGQGSYGYTF. This chain links TRBV29-1 with TRBJ1-2; 10 bases are a match to TRBD1. CDR1 and CDR2 from the germline V gene are SQVTM and ANQGSEA. Trimming took 2 bases from V and 4 from J; bases not matched to a gene: 4. CDR3 length: 14 amino acids.

The chain links TRBV7-2 to TRBJ2-4; TRBD1 matches at 7 bases. This CDR3 is 14 amino acids long. Germline assignment: CDR1 SGHTA and CDR2 FQGNSA. The J segment lost 6 bases and the V segment lost 5 bases, leaving 7 bases of the junction unmatched. In DNA, the CDR3 is TGTGCCAGCAGCCAACAAGGGACAGCAAACATTCAGTACTTC. Encoded protein: CASSQQGTANIQYF. Combining the CDR3 with reference TRBV7-2 and TRBJ2-4 gives the whole variable domain GAGVSQSPSNKVTEKGKDVELRCDPISGHTALYWYRQSLGQGLEFLIYFQGNSAPDKSGLPSDRFSAERTGGSVSTLTIQRTQQEDSAVYLCASSQQGTANIQYFGAGTRLSVL.

There are a few counts of this clone. The V gene is TRBV5-6, the J gene TRBJ1-2; D is undetermined. Trimming pared 2 bases from V and 1 base from J, leaving 9 bases between. Germline values: CDR1 SGHDT, CDR2 YYEEEE. This CDR3 is built from 14 residues. The CDR3 region has the DNA TGTGCCAGCAGCTTCAAAAGGTTTAACTATGGCTACACCTTC. Translation: CASSFKRFNYGYTF.

The chain uses TRBV9 and TRBJ2-5; D is uncertain. CDR1 is SGDLS, CDR2 YYNGEE, per germline. The germline V and J ends were trimmed by 2 bases and 5 bases, with 13 bases remaining between them. This CDR3 spans 14 amino acids. The CDR3 here is CASSVMPLGETQYF. DNA of the CDR3: TGTGCCAGCAGCGTCATGCCCCTAGGGGAGACCCAGTACTTC.

This chain links TRBV2 with TRBJ1-6; D ambiguous. CDR1 and CDR2 from the germline V gene are SNHLY and FYNNEI. V was clipped by 3 bases and J by 9 bases, with 6 bases between them. The CDR3 loop spans 12 amino acids. The CDR3 loop reads CASSEDGSPLHF. In DNA form, the CDR3 reads TGTGCCAGCAGTGAGGACGGTTCACCCCTCCACTTT.

About this clone: A read error may explain this, as a much larger clone is one base away. This sample includes further DNA sequences coding for the same CDR3. The chain employs TRBV11-2 and TRBJ1-2; D gene unclear. The CDR3 loop spans 12 amino acids. Germline lookup yields CDR1 SGHAT and CDR2 FQNNGV. Trimming pared 0 bases from V and 5 bases from J, leaving 4 bases between. DNA for the CDR3: TGTGCCAGCAGCTTAGAAGGATATGGCTACACCTTC. As protein: CASSLEGYGYTF. The full variable domain, in which reference TRBV11-2 and TRBJ1-2 provide the parts outside the CDR3, is EAGVAQSPRYKIIEKRQSVAFWCNPISGHATLYWYQQILGQGPKLLIQFQNNGVVDDSQLPKDRFSAERLKGVDSTLKIQPAKLEDSAVYLCASSLEGYGYTFGSGTRLTVV.

The chain recombines TRBV27 with TRBJ1-5; D unclear. The CDR3 runs to 14 residues. The V and J ends lost 5 bases and 3 bases respectively, with 11 bases between them. CDR1 and CDR2 (germline): MNHEY, SMNVEV (reference sequence). In nucleotides, the CDR3 is TGTGCCAGCAGTGCTGCAACGGCCAATCAGCCCCAGCATTTT. This translates into CASSAATANQPQHF.

The CDR3 sequence is CASSVRSSGANVLTF. In DNA form, the CDR3 reads TGTGCCAGCAGCGTCAGGAGCTCTGGGGCCAACGTCCTGACTTTC. The chain uses TRBV6-1 and TRBJ2-6; D not resolved. Deletions cut 6 bases from V and 0 bases from J, with 9 bases between. Germline V gene data show CDR1 as MNHNS and CDR2 as SASEGT. The CDR3 has 15 amino acids.